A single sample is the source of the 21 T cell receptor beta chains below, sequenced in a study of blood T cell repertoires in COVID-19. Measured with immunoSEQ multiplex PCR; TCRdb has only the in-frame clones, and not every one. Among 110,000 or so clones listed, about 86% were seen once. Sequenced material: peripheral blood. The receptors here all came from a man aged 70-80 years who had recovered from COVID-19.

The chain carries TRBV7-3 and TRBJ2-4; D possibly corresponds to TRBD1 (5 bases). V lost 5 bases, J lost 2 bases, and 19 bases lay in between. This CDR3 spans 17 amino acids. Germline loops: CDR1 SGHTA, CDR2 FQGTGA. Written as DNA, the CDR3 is TGTGCCAGCAGCCCGGGTCCAAGGGGTTTGTCCAAAAACATTCAGTACTTC. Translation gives CASSPGPRGLSKNIQYF. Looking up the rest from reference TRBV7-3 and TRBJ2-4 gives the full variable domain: GAGVSQTPSNKVTEKGKYVELRCDPISGHTALYWYRQSLGQGPEFLIYFQGTGAADDSGLPNDRFFAVRPEGSVSTLKIQRTERGDSAVYLCASSPGPRGLSKNIQYFGAGTRLSVL.

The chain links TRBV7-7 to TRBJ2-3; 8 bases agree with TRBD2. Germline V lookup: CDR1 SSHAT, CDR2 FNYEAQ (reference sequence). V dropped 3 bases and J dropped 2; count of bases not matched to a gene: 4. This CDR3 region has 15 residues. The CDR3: CASSLSGSITDTQYF. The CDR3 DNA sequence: TGTGCCAGCAGCTTGAGCGGGAGCATCACAGATACGCAGTATTTT.

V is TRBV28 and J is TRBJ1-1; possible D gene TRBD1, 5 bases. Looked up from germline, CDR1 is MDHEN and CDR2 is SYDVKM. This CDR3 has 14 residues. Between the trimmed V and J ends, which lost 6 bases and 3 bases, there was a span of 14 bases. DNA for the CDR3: TGTGCCAGCAGAAAGACGGGGGGACACACTGAAGCTTTCTTT. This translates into CASRKTGGHTEAFF.

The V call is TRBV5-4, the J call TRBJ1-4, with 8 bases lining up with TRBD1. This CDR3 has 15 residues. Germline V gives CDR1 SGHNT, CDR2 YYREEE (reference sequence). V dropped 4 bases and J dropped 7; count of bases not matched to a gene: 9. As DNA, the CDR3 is TGTGCCAGCAGCAAAAAACAGGGGGGGGGTGAAAAACTGTTTTTT. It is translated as CASSKKQGGGEKLFF.

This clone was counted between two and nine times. Here the CDR3 reads CASSLTVGELFF. The DNA of the CDR3 is TGTGCCAGCAGTCTCACAGTCGGGGAGCTGTTTTTT. The rearrangement uses TRBV5-4 and TRBJ2-2; no clear D. Germline CDR1 reads SGHNT; CDR2 reads YYREEE (reference sequence). This CDR3 region has 12 residues. The V gene lost 5 bases and the J gene lost 7 bases, with 9 bases spanning the gap.

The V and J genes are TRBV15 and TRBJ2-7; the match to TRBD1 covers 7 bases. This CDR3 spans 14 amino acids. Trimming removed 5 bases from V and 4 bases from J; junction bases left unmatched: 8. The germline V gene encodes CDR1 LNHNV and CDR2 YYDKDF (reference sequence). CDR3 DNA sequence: TGTGCCACCAGCGCCCGGGACAGACCATACGAGCAGTACTTC. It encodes CATSARDRPYEQYF.

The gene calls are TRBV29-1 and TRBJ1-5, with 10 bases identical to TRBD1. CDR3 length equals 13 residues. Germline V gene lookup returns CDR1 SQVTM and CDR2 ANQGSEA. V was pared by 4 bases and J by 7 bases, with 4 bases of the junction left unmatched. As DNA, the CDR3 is TGCAGCGTTGCTGGGACAGGGGACCAGCCCCAGCATTTT. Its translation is CSVAGTGDQPQHF.

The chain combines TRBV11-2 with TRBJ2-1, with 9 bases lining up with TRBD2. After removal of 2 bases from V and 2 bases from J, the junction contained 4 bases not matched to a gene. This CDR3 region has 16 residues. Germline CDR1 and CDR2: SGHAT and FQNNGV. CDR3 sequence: CASSLRLADAYNEQFF. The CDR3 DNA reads TGTGCCAGCAGCTTAAGACTAGCGGACGCCTACAATGAGCAGTTCTTC.

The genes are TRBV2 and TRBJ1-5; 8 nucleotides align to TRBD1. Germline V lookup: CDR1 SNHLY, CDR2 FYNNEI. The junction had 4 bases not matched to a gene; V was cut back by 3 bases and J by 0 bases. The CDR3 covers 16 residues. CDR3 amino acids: CASSDPGQVSNQPQHF. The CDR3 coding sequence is TGTGCCAGCAGTGATCCGGGACAGGTTAGCAATCAGCCCCAGCATTTT. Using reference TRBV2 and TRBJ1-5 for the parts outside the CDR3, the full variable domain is EPEVTQTPSHQVTQMGQEVILRCVPISNHLYFYWYRQILGQKVEFLVSFYNNEISEKSEIFDDQFSVERPDGSNFTLKIRSTKLEDSAMYFCASSDPGQVSNQPQHFGDGTRLSIL.

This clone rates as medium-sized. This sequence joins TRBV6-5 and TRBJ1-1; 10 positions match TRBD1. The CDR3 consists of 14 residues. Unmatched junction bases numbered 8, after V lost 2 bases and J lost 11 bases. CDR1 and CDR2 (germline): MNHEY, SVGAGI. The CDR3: CASSYGTGAPSAFF. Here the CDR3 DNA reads TGTGCCAGCAGTTACGGGACAGGGGCTCCCTCGGCTTTCTTT.

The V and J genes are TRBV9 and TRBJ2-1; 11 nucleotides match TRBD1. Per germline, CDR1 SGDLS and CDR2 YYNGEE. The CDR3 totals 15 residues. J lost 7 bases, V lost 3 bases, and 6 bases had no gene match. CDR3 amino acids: CASSAGQGARNEQFF. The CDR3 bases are TGTGCCAGCAGCGCCGGACAGGGGGCGAGGAATGAGCAGTTCTTC.

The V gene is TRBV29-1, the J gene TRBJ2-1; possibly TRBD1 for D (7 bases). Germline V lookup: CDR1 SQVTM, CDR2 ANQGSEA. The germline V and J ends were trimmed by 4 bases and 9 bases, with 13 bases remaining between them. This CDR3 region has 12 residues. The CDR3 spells CSVGTGEAEQFF. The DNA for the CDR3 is TGCAGCGTTGGCACAGGGGAGGCTGAGCAGTTCTTC.

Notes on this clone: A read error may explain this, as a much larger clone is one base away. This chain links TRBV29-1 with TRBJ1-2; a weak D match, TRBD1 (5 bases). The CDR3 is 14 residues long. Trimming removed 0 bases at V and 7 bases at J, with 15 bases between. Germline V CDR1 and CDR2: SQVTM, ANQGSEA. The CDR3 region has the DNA TGCAGCGTTGAAGATATGGCAAATCAGGGTGGCTACACCTTC. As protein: CSVEDMANQGGYTF.

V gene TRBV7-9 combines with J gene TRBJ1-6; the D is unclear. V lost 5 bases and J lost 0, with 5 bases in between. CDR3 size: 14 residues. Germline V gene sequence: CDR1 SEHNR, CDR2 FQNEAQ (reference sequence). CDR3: CASSHSSYNSPLHF. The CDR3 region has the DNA TGTGCCAGCAGCCATAGCTCCTATAATTCACCCCTCCACTTT.

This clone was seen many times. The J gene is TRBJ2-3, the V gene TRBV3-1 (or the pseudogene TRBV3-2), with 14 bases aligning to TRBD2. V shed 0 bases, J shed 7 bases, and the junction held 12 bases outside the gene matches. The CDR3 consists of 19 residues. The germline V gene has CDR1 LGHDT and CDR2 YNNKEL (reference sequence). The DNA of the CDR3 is TGTGCCAGCAGCCAAGATCACGCCAGGACTAGCGGGGGGCAGCATACGCAGTATTTT. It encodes CASSQDHARTSGGQHTQYF.

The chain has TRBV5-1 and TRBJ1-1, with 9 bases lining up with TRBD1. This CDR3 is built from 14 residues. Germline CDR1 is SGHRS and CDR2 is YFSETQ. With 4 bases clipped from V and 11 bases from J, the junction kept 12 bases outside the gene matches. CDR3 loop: CASSPGNTGGEAFF. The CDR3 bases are TGCGCCAGCAGCCCGGGAAACACAGGGGGCGAGGCTTTCTTT.

CDR3 in amino acids: CSASHLAGGAYEQYF. CDR3 nucleotides: TGCAGTGCTAGTCATCTAGCGGGAGGGGCCTACGAGCAGTACTTC. This chain connects TRBV20-1 to TRBJ2-7; the match to TRBD2 covers 12 bases. CDR1 is DFQATT and CDR2 is SNEGSKA in the germline V gene (reference sequence). The CDR3 runs 15 residues. Germline trimming cut 3 bases from V and 2 bases from J; bases unmatched to any gene: 5.

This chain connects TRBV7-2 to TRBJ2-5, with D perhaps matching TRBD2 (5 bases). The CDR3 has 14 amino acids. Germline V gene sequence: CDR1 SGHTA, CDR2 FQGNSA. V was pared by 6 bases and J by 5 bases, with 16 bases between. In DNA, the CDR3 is TGTGCCAGCAGATCCCCGGAGGCACGGGAGACCCAGTACTTC. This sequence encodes CASRSPEARETQYF.

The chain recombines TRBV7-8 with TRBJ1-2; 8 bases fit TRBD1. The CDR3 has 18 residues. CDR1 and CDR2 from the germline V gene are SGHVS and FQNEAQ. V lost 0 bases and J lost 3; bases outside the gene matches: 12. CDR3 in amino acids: CASSLAIGGQGWDYGYTF. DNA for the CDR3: TGTGCCAGCAGCTTAGCTATAGGTGGACAGGGCTGGGACTATGGCTACACCTTC.

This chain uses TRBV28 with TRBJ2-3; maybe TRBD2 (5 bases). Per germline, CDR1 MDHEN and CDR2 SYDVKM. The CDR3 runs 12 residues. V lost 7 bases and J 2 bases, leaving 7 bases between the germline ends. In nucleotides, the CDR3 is TGTGCCAGCACGGGGTACACAGATACGCAGTATTTT. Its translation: CASTGYTDTQYF. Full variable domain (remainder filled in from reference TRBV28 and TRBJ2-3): DVKVTQSSRYLVKRTGEKVFLECVQDMDHENMFWYRQDPGLGLRLIYFSYDVKMKEKGDIPEGYSVSREKKERFSLILESASTNQTSMYLCASTGYTDTQYFGPGTRLTVL.

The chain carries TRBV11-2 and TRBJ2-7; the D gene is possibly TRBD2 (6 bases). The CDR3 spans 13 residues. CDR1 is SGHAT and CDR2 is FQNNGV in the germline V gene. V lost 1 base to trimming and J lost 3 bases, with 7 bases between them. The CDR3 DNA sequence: TGTGCCAGCAGCTTAGCGGGGGTCTACGAGCAGTACTTC. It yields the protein CASSLAGVYEQYF.